This is a list of T cell receptor beta chains from one sample in a study of T cells expressing NK-cell markers. No DNA is given; TCRdb re-called the 5' RACE reads and lists each CDR3 protein once. The sample yields hundreds of thousands of distinct CDR3 sequences, of which the top ten take up over 4%. Sequenced material: blood T cells: a sorted CD56 or NKG2C T cell subset, CD4+ or CD8+ T cells, or bulk PBMC T cells (not recorded which). Receptors originate from a man aged 18-75 years in good health. Each CDR3 is given with its conserved first and last residue. Fields, in order: J gene, V gene, CDR3 protein.

TRBJ2-5	TRBV18	CASSPGVAGRSQETQYF
TRBJ1-5	TRBV6-1	CASSQDRGPNQPQHF
TRBJ2-7	TRBV12-3/TRBV12-4	CASSLSGQGSDEQYF
TRBJ1-1	TRBV5-1	CASSLQGVGTEAFF
TRBJ2-1	TRBV6-1	CASRFTTSSSYNEQFF
TRBJ2-6	TRBV5-5	CASSLAWLPGANVLTF
TRBJ2-2	TRBV7-9	CASSPDRGRPGELFF
TRBJ2-1	TRBV11-2	CASSLDGARYNEQFF
TRBJ2-7	TRBV14	CASSQDSRGREQYF
TRBJ2-1	TRBV11-1	CASSSSGTGVWSYNEQFF
TRBJ2-5	TRBV10-1	CASSDPGSQETQYF